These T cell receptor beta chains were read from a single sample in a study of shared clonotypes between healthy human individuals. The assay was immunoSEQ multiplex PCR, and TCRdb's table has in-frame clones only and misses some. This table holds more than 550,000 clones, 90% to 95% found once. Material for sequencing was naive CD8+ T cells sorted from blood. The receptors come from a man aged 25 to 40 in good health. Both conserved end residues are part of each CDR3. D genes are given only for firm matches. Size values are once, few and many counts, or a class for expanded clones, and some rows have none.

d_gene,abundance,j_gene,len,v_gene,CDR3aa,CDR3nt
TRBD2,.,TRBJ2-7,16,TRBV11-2,CASSPGLAGVAYEQYF,TGTGCCAGCAGCCCAGGACTAGCGGGAGTGGCATACGAGCAGTACTTC
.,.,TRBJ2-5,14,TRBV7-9,CASSLLHARETQYF,TGTGCCAGCAGCTTACTCCACGCTAGGGAGACCCAGTACTTC
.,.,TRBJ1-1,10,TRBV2,CASSGSEAFF,TGTGCCAGCAGTGGTTCGGAAGCTTTCTTT
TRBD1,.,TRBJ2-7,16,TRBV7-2,CASSAPLDRSSYEQYF,TGTGCCAGCAGCGCCCCCTTGGACAGGAGCTCCTACGAGCAGTACTTC
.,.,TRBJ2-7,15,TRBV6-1,CASSGFRDPLYEQYF,TGTGCCAGCAGTGGGTTCCGGGATCCTCTCTACGAGCAGTACTTC
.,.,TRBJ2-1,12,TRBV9,CASSPGYNEQFF,TGTGCCAGCAGTCCAGGTTACAATGAGCAGTTCTTC
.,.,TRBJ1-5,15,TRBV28,CASSLGGHPNQPQHF,TGTGCCAGCAGTTTAGGTGGACACCCCAATCAGCCCCAGCATTTT
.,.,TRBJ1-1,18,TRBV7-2,CASSSWGATGIMNTEAFF,TGTGCCAGCAGCTCCTGGGGCGCAACAGGGATCATGAACACTGAAGCTTTCTTT
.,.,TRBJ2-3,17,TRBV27,CASSPNRAGTASDTQYF,TGTGCCAGCAGTCCCAACCGCGCGGGCACGGCGTCAGATACGCAGTATTTT
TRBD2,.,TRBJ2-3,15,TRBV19,CASSIFGRAQDTQYF,TGTGCCAGTAGTATCTTCGGGAGGGCCCAAGATACGCAGTATTTT
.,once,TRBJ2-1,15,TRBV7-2,CASSSPLDPYNEQFF,TGTGCCAGCAGCTCCCCACTGGACCCCTACAATGAGCAGTTCTTC
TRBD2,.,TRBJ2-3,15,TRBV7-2,CASSHGTSGTDTQYF,TGTGCCAGCAGCCACGGGACTAGCGGCACAGATACGCAGTATTTT
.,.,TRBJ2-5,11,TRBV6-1,CATWGTTPLYF,TGTGCCACCTGGGGGACGACCCCTCTATACTTC
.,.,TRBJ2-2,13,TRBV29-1,CSVLGRTTGELFF,TGCAGCGTTTTGGGCAGGACCACCGGGGAGCTGTTTTTT
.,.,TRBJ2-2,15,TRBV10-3,CAIPGADPNTGELFF,TGTGCCATCCCCGGAGCGGACCCGAACACCGGGGAGCTGTTTTTT
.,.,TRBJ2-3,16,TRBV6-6,CASSFPGPEGADTQYF,TGTGCCAGCAGTTTTCCGGGACCCGAAGGGGCAGATACGCAGTATTTT
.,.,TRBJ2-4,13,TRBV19,CATTKAGQNIQYF,TGTGCCACCACGAAGGCAGGACAAAACATTCAGTACTTC
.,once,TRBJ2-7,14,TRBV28,CASGKSSDLYEQYF,TGTGCCAGCGGAAAGAGTAGCGACTTATACGAGCAGTACTTC
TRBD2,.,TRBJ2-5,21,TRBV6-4,CASSDLVGPSGTWGDQETQYF,TGTGCCAGCAGTGACCTGGTCGGCCCTAGCGGGACTTGGGGTGACCAAGAGACCCAGTACTTC
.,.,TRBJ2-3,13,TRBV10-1,CASSAGITDTQYF,TGCGCCAGCAGTGCAGGGATCACAGATACGCAGTATTTT
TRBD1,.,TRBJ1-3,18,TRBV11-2,CASSFPFGQGTVGNTIYF,TGTGCCAGCAGCTTCCCTTTTGGACAGGGGACGGTTGGAAACACCATATATTTT
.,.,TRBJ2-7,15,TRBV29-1,CSVEDGRGSTYEQYF,TGCAGCGTTGAAGACGGTAGGGGCAGCACCTACGAGCAGTACTTC
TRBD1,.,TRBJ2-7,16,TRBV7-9,CASSLARDRGFSEQYF,TGTGCCAGCAGCTTAGCTAGGGACAGGGGCTTTTCCGAGCAGTACTTC
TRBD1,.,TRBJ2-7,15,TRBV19,CASSISGTGFYEQYF,TGTGCCAGTAGTATCTCCGGGACAGGTTTCTACGAGCAGTACTTC
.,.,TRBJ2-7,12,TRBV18,CASTADSYEQYF,TGTGCCAGCACGGCTGATTCCTACGAGCAGTACTTC
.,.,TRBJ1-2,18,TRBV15,CATSRVGTSRSNPYGYTF,TGTGCCACCAGCAGAGTAGGGACATCCCGGAGCAATCCGTATGGCTACACCTTC
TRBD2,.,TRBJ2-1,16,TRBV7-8,CASSTRTSGVNNEQFF,TGTGCCAGCAGCACCCGGACTAGCGGAGTTAACAATGAGCAGTTCTTC
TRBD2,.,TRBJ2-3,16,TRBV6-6,CASSQGTSVLADTQYF,TGTGCCAGCAGTCAGGGGACTAGCGTTCTCGCAGATACGCAGTATTTT
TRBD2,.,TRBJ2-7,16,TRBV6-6,CASSHWSGRADYEQYF,TGTGCCAGCAGCCATTGGAGCGGGAGGGCCGACTACGAGCAGTACTTC
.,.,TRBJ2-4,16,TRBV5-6,CASSRGGFVAKNIQYF,TGTGCCAGCAGCCGTGGAGGTTTCGTAGCCAAAAACATTCAGTACTTC
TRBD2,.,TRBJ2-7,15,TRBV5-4,CASSLLGEGTYEQYF,TGTGCCAGCAGCTTGTTGGGGGAGGGGACCTACGAGCAGTACTTC
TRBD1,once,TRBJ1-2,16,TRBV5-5,CASSSRPNDREFGYTF,TGTGCCAGCAGCTCGCGACCTAACGACAGGGAATTTGGCTACACCTTC
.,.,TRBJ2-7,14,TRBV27,CASSLGIPAREQYF,TGTGCCAGCAGTTTAGGGATCCCGGCCCGGGAGCAGTACTTC
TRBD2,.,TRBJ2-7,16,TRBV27,CASSLGTSGSIYEQYF,TGTGCCAGCAGTTTAGGGACTAGCGGGAGTATCTACGAGCAGTACTTC
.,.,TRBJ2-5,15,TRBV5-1,CASSPWGPYQETQYF,TGCGCCAGCAGCCCTTGGGGACCCTACCAAGAGACCCAGTACTTC
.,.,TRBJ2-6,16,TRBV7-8,CASSHWEGSGANVLTF,TGTGCCAGCAGCCACTGGGAAGGGTCCGGGGCCAACGTCCTGACTTTC
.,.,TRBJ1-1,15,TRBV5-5,CASSLAEVQGTEAFF,TGTGCCAGCAGCTTGGCGGAGGTCCAAGGGACTGAAGCTTTCTTT
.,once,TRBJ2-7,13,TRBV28,CASSDTSSYEQYF,TGTGCCAGCAGTGACACGAGCTCCTACGAGCAGTACTTC
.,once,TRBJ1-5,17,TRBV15,CATSTPAGTARDQPQHF,TGTGCCACCAGCACACCTGCCGGGACCGCGAGGGACCAGCCCCAGCATTTT
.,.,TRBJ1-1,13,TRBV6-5,CASSYSTGTEAFF,TGTGCCAGCAGTTACTCGACGGGAACTGAAGCTTTCTTT
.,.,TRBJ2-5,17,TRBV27,CASSLLGDERWGETQYF,TGTGCCAGCAGTTTGTTAGGGGATGAACGGTGGGGAGAGACCCAGTACTTC
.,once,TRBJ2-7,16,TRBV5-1,CASSHVSGWKDYEQYF,TGCGCCAGCAGCCATGTTTCGGGATGGAAAGACTACGAGCAGTACTTC
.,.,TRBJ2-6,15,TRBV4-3,CASSQGSSGANVLTF,TGCGCCAGCAGCCAAGGGAGCTCTGGGGCCAACGTCCTGACTTTC
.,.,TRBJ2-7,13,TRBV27,CASSLGAEYEQYF,TGTGCCAGCAGTTTAGGGGCAGAATACGAGCAGTACTTC
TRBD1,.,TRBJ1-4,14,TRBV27,CASSLRDRAEKLFF,TGTGCCAGCAGTTTAAGGGACAGGGCGGAAAAACTGTTTTTT
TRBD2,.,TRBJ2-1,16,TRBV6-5,CASSYEREFAYNEQFF,TGTGCCAGCAGTTACGAGCGGGAGTTCGCCTACAATGAGCAGTTCTTC
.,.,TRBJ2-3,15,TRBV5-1,CASSLEGGATDTQYF,TGCGCCAGCAGCTTGGAAGGGGGAGCCACAGATACGCAGTATTTT
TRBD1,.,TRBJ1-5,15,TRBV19,CASSRWTGQDQPQHF,TGTGCCAGTAGTAGATGGACAGGGCAGGATCAGCCCCAGCATTTT
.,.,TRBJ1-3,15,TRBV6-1,CASSFLGLSGNTIYF,TGTGCCAGCAGCTTTTTGGGCCTTTCTGGAAACACCATATATTTT
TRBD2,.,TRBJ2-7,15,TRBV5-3,CASSSWGLAGGEQYF,TGTGCCAGCAGCTCCTGGGGACTAGCGGGAGGCGAGCAGTACTTC
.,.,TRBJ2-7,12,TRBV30,CAWSVSRYEQYF,TGTGCCTGGAGTGTATCTCGCTACGAGCAGTACTTC
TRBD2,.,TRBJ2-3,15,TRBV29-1,CSVEGLAESTDTQYF,TGCAGCGTTGAAGGTCTAGCGGAAAGCACAGATACGCAGTATTTT
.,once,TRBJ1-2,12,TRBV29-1,CSVDPPLLGYTF,TGCAGCGTTGACCCCCCTCTATTAGGCTACACCTTC
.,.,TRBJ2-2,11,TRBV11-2,CASSPSGELFF,TGTGCCAGCAGCCCCTCCGGGGAGCTGTTTTTT
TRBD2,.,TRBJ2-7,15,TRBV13,CASSARNSGTYEQYF,TGTGCCAGCAGCGCGCGGAATAGCGGGACTTACGAGCAGTACTTC